This T cell receptor (beta chain) was recovered during a study of siplizumab effects on memory and regulatory T cells. A remark on this clone: Its specificity is unknown.

Study-level findings and limits: Proliferating Tregs in siplizumab cultures were never verified as suppressive. About 75-97% of proliferating CD4+ or CD8+ clones had no assignable naive or memory phenotype.

Unstimulated naive, memory, effector memory and TEMRA subsets from three donor pairs were sequenced. Here immunoSEQ multiplex PCR was the method, and the copy in TCRdb shows in-frame clones only, minus some. The profile covers 60,000 to 65,000 clones, with roughly 85% appearing a single time and 0.42% taken by the ten largest. V lost 1 base, J lost 15 bases, and 10 bases stayed unmatched. Germline CDR1 reads SGHTA; CDR2 reads FQGTGA. The CDR3 runs 15 residues. This receptor was identified in a human donor in good health. This chain connects TRBV7-3 to TRBJ2-1; 12 bases agree with TRBD1. Sequenced input: memory CD4+ T cells sorted from blood. The CDR3 DNA is TGTGCCAGCAGCTTAAGAGGGACAGGGGGCGAAGCCCTGTTCTTC. This codes for CASSLRGTGGEALFF. Full variable domain (outside the CDR3, taken from reference TRBV7-3 and TRBJ2-1): GAGVSQTPSNKVTEKGKYVELRCDPISGHTALYWYRQSLGQGPEFLIYFQGTGAADDSGLPNDRFFAVRPEGSVSTLKIQRTERGDSAVYLCASSLRGTGGEALFFGPGTRLTVL.